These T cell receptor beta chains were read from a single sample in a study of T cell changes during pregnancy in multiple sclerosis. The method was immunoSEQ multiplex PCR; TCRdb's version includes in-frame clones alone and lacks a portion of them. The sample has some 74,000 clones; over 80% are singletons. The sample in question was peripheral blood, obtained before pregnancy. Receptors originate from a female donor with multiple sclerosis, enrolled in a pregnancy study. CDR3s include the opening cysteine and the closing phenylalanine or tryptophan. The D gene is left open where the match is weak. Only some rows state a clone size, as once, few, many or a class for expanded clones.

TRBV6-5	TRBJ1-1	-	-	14	CASRTTEMNTEAFF	TGTGCCAGCAGAACGACAGAGATGAACACTGAAGCTTTCTTT
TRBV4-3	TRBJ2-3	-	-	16	CASSHEWSVLTDTQYF	TGCGCCAGCAGCCACGAATGGTCGGTCCTCACAGATACGCAGTATTTT
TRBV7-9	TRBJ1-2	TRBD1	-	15	CASSLEVGQIGGYTF	TGTGCCAGCAGCTTAGAGGTGGGACAGATTGGGGGCTACACCTTC
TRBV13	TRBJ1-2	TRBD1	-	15	CASSLGGGQAYGYTF	TGTGCCAGCAGCTTAGGAGGGGGCCAAGCTTATGGCTACACCTTC
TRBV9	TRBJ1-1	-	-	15	CASSPLTLAGTEAFF	TGTGCCAGCAGCCCTCTCACCTTGGCGGGGACTGAAGCTTTCTTT
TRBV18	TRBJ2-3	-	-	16	CASSPLTGDGADTQYF	TGTGCCAGCTCACCTCTTACGGGAGATGGGGCAGATACGCAGTATTTT
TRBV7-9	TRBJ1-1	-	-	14	CASSQKLGNTEAFF	TGTGCCAGCAGCCAAAAACTCGGGAACACTGAAGCTTTCTTT
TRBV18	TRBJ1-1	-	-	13	CASSPLPGAEAFF	TGTGCCAGCTCACCGTTGCCGGGGGCTGAAGCTTTCTTT
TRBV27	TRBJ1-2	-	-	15	CASSLRAETNYGYTF	TGTGCCAGCAGTCTGAGGGCCGAGACGAACTATGGCTACACCTTC
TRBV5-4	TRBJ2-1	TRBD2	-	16	CASSLATGRDYNEQFF	TGTGCCAGCAGCTTGGCGACCGGGAGGGATTACAATGAGCAGTTCTTC
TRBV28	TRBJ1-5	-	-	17	CASSFYGWTAPSGPQHF	TGTGCCAGCAGTTTCTATGGTTGGACAGCCCCGTCGGGGCCCCAGCATTTT
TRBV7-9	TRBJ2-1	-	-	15	CASSSHDSSYNEQFF	TGTGCCAGCAGCTCTCACGATAGCTCCTACAATGAGCAGTTCTTC
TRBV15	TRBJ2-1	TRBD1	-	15	CATSRFQGAHNEQFF	TGTGCCACCAGCAGATTCCAGGGGGCGCACAATGAGCAGTTCTTC
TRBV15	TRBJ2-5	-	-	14	CATSREYQRGTQYF	TGTGCCACCAGCAGAGAATACCAACGGGGGACCCAGTACTTC
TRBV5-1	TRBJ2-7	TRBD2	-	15	CASSLGLAGGYEQYF	TGCGCCAGCAGCTTGGGACTAGCGGGAGGCTACGAGCAGTACTTC
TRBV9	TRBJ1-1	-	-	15	CASSVPGTMNTEAFF	TGTGCCAGCAGCGTTCCGGGTACCATGAACACTGAAGCTTTCTTT
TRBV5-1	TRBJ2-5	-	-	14	CASSPDSGAETQYF	TGCGCCAGCAGCCCGGACAGCGGGGCTGAGACCCAGTACTTC
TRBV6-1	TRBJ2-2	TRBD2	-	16	CASSVRLAGNTGELFF	TGTGCCAGCAGTGTTAGACTAGCGGGAAACACCGGGGAGCTGTTTTTT
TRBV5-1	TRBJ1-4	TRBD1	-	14	CASSLGTGREKLFF	TGCGCCAGCAGCTTGGGGACAGGGAGAGAAAAACTGTTTTTT
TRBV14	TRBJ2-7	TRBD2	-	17	CASSQTTSFTGSYEQYF	TGTGCCAGCAGCCAAACGACTAGCTTTACTGGCTCCTACGAGCAGTACTTC
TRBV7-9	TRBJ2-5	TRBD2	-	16	CASSLTASGNRETQYF	TGTGCCAGCAGCCTAACGGCTAGCGGGAACCGGGAGACCCAGTACTTC
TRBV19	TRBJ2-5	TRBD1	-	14	CASSRGQGRETQYF	TGTGCCAGTAGTAGAGGACAGGGCAGAGAGACCCAGTACTTC
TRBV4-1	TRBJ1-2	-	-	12	CASSRGVDGYTF	TGCGCCAGCAGCCGCGGAGTAGATGGCTACACCTTC
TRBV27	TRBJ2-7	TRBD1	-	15	CASSPRQGLNYEQYF	TGTGCCAGCAGTCCCCGACAGGGGTTAAACTACGAGCAGTACTTC
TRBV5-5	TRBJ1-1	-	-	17	CASSLWQAPRMDTEAFF	TGTGCCAGCAGCTTGTGGCAGGCACCCCGGATGGACACTGAAGCTTTCTTT
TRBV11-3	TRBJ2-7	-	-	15	CASSLAGGFSYEQYF	TGTGCCAGCAGCTTAGCTGGCGGGTTCTCCTACGAGCAGTACTTC
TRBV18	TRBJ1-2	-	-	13	CASSPPAIRSYTF	TGTGCCAGCTCACCCCCCGCTATCCGAAGCTACACCTTC
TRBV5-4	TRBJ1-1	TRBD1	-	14	CASRLGQQNTEAFF	TGTGCCAGCAGACTGGGACAGCAGAACACTGAAGCTTTCTTT
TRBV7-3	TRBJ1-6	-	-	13	CASSLTSNSPLHF	TGTGCCAGCAGCTTAACCAGTAATTCACCCCTCCACTTT
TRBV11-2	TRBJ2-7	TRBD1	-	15	CASSLTWDRVHEQYF	TGTGCCAGCAGCTTAACCTGGGACAGGGTCCACGAGCAGTACTTC
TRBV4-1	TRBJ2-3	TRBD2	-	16	CASSQVSAGFTDTQYF	TGCGCCAGCAGCCAAGTGTCAGCGGGGTTCACAGATACGCAGTATTTT
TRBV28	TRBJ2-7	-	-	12	CASSFGVYEQYF	TGTGCCAGCAGTTTCGGAGTCTACGAGCAGTACTTC
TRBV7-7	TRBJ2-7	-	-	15	CASSLAAGTAYEQYF	TGTGCTAGCAGCTTAGCGGCCGGGACAGCCTACGAGCAGTACTTC
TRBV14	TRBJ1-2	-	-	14	CASSQDRGNYGYTF	TGTGCCAGCAGCCAAGACAGGGGAAACTATGGCTACACCTTC
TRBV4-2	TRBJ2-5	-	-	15	CASSQDLAGEDTQYF	TGTGCCAGCAGCCAAGACTTAGCAGGGGAAGATACCCAGTACTTC
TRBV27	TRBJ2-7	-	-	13	CASTLTPGYEQYF	TGTGCCAGCACCCTCACCCCGGGATACGAGCAGTACTTC
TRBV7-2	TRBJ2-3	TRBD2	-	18	CASSLWASGRQRTDTQYF	TGTGCCAGCAGCTTATGGGCTAGCGGGAGACAGCGCACAGATACGCAGTATTTT
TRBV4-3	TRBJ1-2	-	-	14	CASSQDSMDYGYTF	TGCGCCAGCAGCCAAGATAGTATGGACTATGGCTACACCTTC
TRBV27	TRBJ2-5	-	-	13	CAPRLGLGKTQYF	TGTGCTCCTCGGTTGGGGCTTGGAAAGACCCAGTACTTC
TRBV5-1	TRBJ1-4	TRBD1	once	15	CASSFTTGQYEKLFF	TGCGCCAGCAGCTTCACGACAGGGCAATATGAAAAACTGTTTTTT
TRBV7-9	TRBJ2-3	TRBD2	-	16	CASSLARLAGTDTQYF	TGTGCCAGCAGCTTAGCTCGACTAGCGGGGACAGATACGCAGTATTTT
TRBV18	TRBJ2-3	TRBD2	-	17	CASSPPGLAGATDTQYF	TGTGCCAGCTCACCACCGGGACTAGCGGGCGCCACAGATACGCAGTATTTT
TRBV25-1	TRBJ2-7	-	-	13	CASSEWGLYEQYF	TGTGCCAGCAGTGAATGGGGCCTCTACGAGCAGTACTTC
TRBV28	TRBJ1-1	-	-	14	CASSDPAMVTEAFF	TGTGCCAGCAGTGATCCAGCGATGGTAACTGAAGCTTTCTTT
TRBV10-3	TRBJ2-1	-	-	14	CAISRAGTYNEQFF	TGTGCCATCAGCAGGGCAGGGACCTACAATGAGCAGTTCTTC
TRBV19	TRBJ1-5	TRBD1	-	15	CASTRDRGREQPQHF	TGTGCCAGTACCAGGGACAGGGGGCGGGAGCAGCCCCAGCATTTT
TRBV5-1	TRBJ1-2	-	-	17	CASSANRQEGLNYGYTF	TGCGCCAGCAGCGCTAACAGACAGGAAGGACTGAACTATGGCTACACCTTC
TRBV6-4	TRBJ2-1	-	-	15	CASSETGNSYNEQFF	TGTGCCAGCAGTGAGACCGGGAACTCCTACAATGAGCAGTTCTTC
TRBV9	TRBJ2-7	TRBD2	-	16	CASSPTAGGPSYEQYF	TGTGCCAGCAGCCCCACAGCGGGAGGGCCGTCCTACGAGCAGTACTTC